Following are 25 T cell receptor beta chains from one sample sequenced in a study of cytomegalovirus exposure and HLA in healthy donors. The table came from immunoSEQ multiplex PCR; TCRdb's copy has only in-frame clones and leaves some out. The sample consists of about 190,000 clones, approximately 84% of them appearing once. The sequenced material came from PBMCs. Every receptor here comes from a man aged 18 to 29 in good health and CMV-seropositive.

The sample holds one count of this clone. The chain uses TRBV6-5 and TRBJ2-3, with 11 bases fitting TRBD2. CDR3 length equals 15 residues. The germline V gene has CDR1 MNHEY and CDR2 SVGAGI. Trimming took 6 bases from V and 4 from J; bases not matched to a gene: 6. The CDR3 loop reads CASSSTSGSSDTQYF. In DNA form, the CDR3 reads TGTGCCAGCAGCTCTACTAGCGGGAGCTCAGATACGCAGTATTTT.

The genes are TRBV6-5 and TRBJ2-7, with 8 nucleotides matching TRBD1. The CDR3 has 14 amino acids. With V trimmed by 6 bases and J by 0 bases, 4 bases remained unmatched. CDR1 and CDR2 (germline): MNHEY, SVGAGI. CDR3 bases: TGTGCCAGCAGAGGAGGACAGGGCTCCTACGAGCAGTACTTC. Residues: CASRGGQGSYEQYF.

The rearrangement uses TRBV7-6 and TRBJ2-7; 8 bases match TRBD1. Losses at the gene ends were 6 bases for V and 9 bases for J; bases not matched to a gene: 13. The V gene's germline CDR1 is SGHVS and CDR2 FNYEAQ. This CDR3 region has 14 residues. The CDR3 nucleotides read TGTGCCAGCAGACCTGGGACAGGCTTCTCGGGGCAGTACTTC. Translation gives CASRPGTGFSGQYF.

V usage is TRBV28 and J usage is TRBJ2-1; D gene unclear. CDR1 is MDHEN and CDR2 is SYDVKM in the germline V gene. This CDR3 has 16 residues. Trimming cost V 5 bases and J 4 bases, with 18 bases left between them. CDR3 coding DNA: TGTGCCAGCAGTCCCTACCTGGCCTCCGGGTACAATGAGCAGTTCTTC. Its protein product is CASSPYLASGYNEQFF.

This chain links TRBV6-4 with TRBJ2-2, with TRBD2 identical over 11 bases. There are 16 residues in the CDR3. With 6 bases clipped from V and 3 bases from J, the junction kept 6 bases outside the gene matches. Germline CDR1 and CDR2: MRHNA and SNTAGT. CDR3 bases: TGTGCCAGCAGACGCGGGACTAGCGGAGACACCGGGGAGCTGTTTTTT. Residues: CASRRGTSGDTGELFF.

The CDR3 here is CASKGLVYTDTQYF. Written as DNA, the CDR3 is TGTGCCAGTAAGGGACTGGTCTACACAGATACGCAGTATTTT. The rearrangement uses TRBV19 and TRBJ2-3, with D perhaps TRBD2 (6 bases). The CDR3 extends over 14 amino acids. CDR1 is LNHDA and CDR2 is SQIVND in the germline V gene (reference sequence). Trimming removed 7 bases at V and 2 bases at J, with 13 bases between.

V is TRBV29-1 and J is TRBJ1-2; D not certain. Per the germline V gene, CDR1 is SQVTM and CDR2 is ANQGSEA. The CDR3 length is 11 residues. With 4 bases removed from V and 9 bases from J, the gap between germline ends came to 12 bases. In DNA form, the CDR3 reads TGCAGCGTTGCGGACGGGATTCGCTACACCTTC. This codes for CSVADGIRYTF.

The chain joins TRBV5-6 to TRBJ2-1, with a possible D match to TRBD1 (6 bases). V dropped 0 bases and J dropped 9 bases, with 13 bases sitting between them. The germline gives CDR1 SGHDT, CDR2 YYEEEE. The CDR3 covers 14 residues. CDR3 residues: CASSLGGLVAEQFF. CDR3 in DNA: TGTGCCAGCAGCTTGGGGGGGCTAGTTGCTGAGCAGTTCTTC.

J is TRBJ2-1 and V is TRBV5-1; 9 bases are a match to TRBD2. Trimming took 4 bases from V and 5 from J; bases not matched to a gene: 16. The CDR3 covers 18 residues. The germline V gene encodes CDR1 SGHRS and CDR2 YFSETQ. The CDR3 here is CASSLNIGTSGLNNEQFF. The CDR3 DNA follows: TGCGCCAGCAGCCTCAATATTGGAACTAGCGGGCTTAACAATGAGCAGTTCTTC.

The chain joins TRBV5-1 to TRBJ2-7; a possible D gene is TRBD2 (5 bases). Germline V CDR1 and CDR2: SGHRS, YFSETQ. V was clipped by 8 bases and J by 3 bases, with 21 bases between them. This CDR3 spans 15 amino acids. The CDR3 loop reads CASNEYEGGFYEQYF. For the CDR3, the DNA is TGCGCCAGTAACGAGTACGAGGGCGGGTTCTACGAGCAGTACTTC.

In this sample, this clone turned up once. The chain carries TRBV18 and TRBJ1-1; D may be TRBD1 (6 bases). There are 16 residues in the CDR3. With 1 base removed from V and 0 bases from J, the gap between germline ends came to 12 bases. CDR1 and CDR2 from the germline V gene are KGHSH and LQKENI. CDR3 loop: CASSPRQALMNTEAFF. Here the CDR3 DNA reads TGTGCCAGCTCACCACGACAGGCCCTTATGAACACTGAAGCTTTCTTT.

This clone was seen a single time. V gene TRBV7-7 combines with J gene TRBJ2-1, with 11 bases that match TRBD2. CDR1 and CDR2 from the germline V gene are SSHAT and FNYEAQ (reference sequence). V gave up 5 bases and J gave up 5 bases; unmatched junction bases: 8. The CDR3 has 16 residues. The CDR3 DNA follows: TGTGCCAGCAGCCCAATAGCGGGAGGGCCTCACAATGAGCAGTTCTTC. Its protein product is CASSPIAGGPHNEQFF.

The chain couples TRBV7-2 to TRBJ2-7; 7 positions agree with TRBD2. The CDR3 is made up of 15 amino acids. V dropped 1 base and J dropped 0; count of bases not matched to a gene: 3. Per germline, CDR1 SGHTA and CDR2 FQGNSA. CDR3 residues: CASSLDGGSSYEQYF. For the CDR3, the DNA is TGTGCCAGCAGCTTAGATGGCGGGAGCTCCTACGAGCAGTACTTC. The full variable domain, rest sourced from reference TRBV7-2 and TRBJ2-7, is GAGVSQSPSNKVTEKGKDVELRCDPISGHTALYWYRQSLGQGLEFLIYFQGNSAPDKSGLPSDRFSAERTGGSVSTLTIQRTQQEDSAVYLCASSLDGGSSYEQYFGPGTRLTVT.

The chain carries TRBV6-5 and TRBJ1-1; 8 nucleotides align to TRBD1. After removal of 6 bases from V and 2 bases from J, the junction contained 5 bases not matched to a gene. Germline CDR1 reads MNHEY; CDR2 reads SVGAGI. The CDR3 sequence is 14 residues long. This CDR3 is CASRLDRGNTEAFF. In DNA form, the CDR3 reads TGTGCCAGCAGACTCGACAGGGGAAACACTGAAGCTTTCTTT.

The chain uses TRBV2 and TRBJ2-1; no firm D call. Germline values: CDR1 SNHLY, CDR2 FYNNEI. The V end was cut by 7 bases, the J end by 4 bases, with 11 bases between. The CDR3 runs 13 residues. The CDR3 sequence: CASNPTAYNEQFF. CDR3 coding DNA: TGTGCCAGCAACCCTACCGCTTACAATGAGCAGTTCTTC.

This chain links TRBV5-4 with TRBJ2-7; the match to TRBD2 covers 8 bases. Germline loops: CDR1 SGHNT, CDR2 YYREEE (reference sequence). Trimming took 3 bases from V and 5 from J; bases not matched to a gene: 10. CDR3 size: 15 residues. CDR3 DNA: TGTGCCAGCAGCTCCTCCCGGAGCGGGAGCAACGAGCAGTACTTC. It encodes CASSSSRSGSNEQYF.

The CDR3 protein is CASTLRQGATEAFF. CDR3 in DNA: TGTGCCAGCACCCTAAGACAGGGGGCCACTGAAGCTTTCTTT. The chain has TRBV2 and TRBJ1-1; 10 bases align to TRBD1. V trimming: 7 bases; J trimming: 4 bases; junction bases outside the gene matches: 6. The CDR3 consists of 14 residues. Germline V gene lookup returns CDR1 SNHLY and CDR2 FYNNEI.

V gene TRBV11-2 combines with J gene TRBJ2-7, with 7 bases aligning to TRBD2. V lost 1 base and J lost 0; bases outside the gene matches: 0. This CDR3 is built from 14 residues. Germline V gives CDR1 SGHAT, CDR2 FQNNGV. Written as DNA, the CDR3 is TGTGCCAGCAGCTTAGCTAGCGGCTCCTACGAGCAGTACTTC. Translating gives CASSLASGSYEQYF.

This chain links TRBV5-1 with TRBJ2-6; 9 bases agree with TRBD2. Per germline, CDR1 SGHRS and CDR2 YFSETQ. V lost 0 bases, J lost 0 bases, and 4 bases stayed unmatched. This CDR3 has 18 residues. CDR3: CASSLVGLARSGANVLTF. The DNA for the CDR3 is TGCGCCAGCAGCTTGGTGGGACTAGCCCGCTCTGGGGCCAACGTCCTGACTTTC.

This clone was observed a handful of times. The chain uses TRBV6-5 and TRBJ2-1; no reliable D call. Trimming removed 3 bases at V and 9 bases at J, with 9 bases between. Germline CDR1 reads MNHEY; CDR2 reads SVGAGI. This CDR3 region has 12 residues. CDR3 coding DNA: TGTGCCAGCAGTTATTCCCCCGGTGAGCAGTTCTTC. Encoded protein: CASSYSPGEQFF.

V and J are TRBV30 and TRBJ2-7, with 8 bases identical to TRBD2. The CDR3 sequence is 12 residues long. V lost 5 bases, J lost 5 bases, and 5 bases stayed unmatched. The germline CDR1 and CDR2 sequences are GTSNPN and SVGIG (reference sequence). This CDR3 reads CAWGTSRDEQYF. CDR3 DNA: TGTGCCTGGGGGACTAGTAGGGACGAGCAGTACTTC.

This clone was counted a single time. The chain links TRBV19 to TRBJ2-1; 11 nucleotides line up with TRBD2. CDR1 LNHDA and CDR2 SQIVND come from the germline V gene (reference sequence). This CDR3 is built from 14 residues. Trimming took 7 bases from V and 7 from J; bases not matched to a gene: 6. The CDR3 region is CASTLAGVVNEQFF. As DNA, the CDR3 is TGTGCCAGTACACTAGCGGGAGTGGTAAATGAGCAGTTCTTC.

This clone was observed a single time. The rearrangement uses TRBV5-4 and TRBJ2-7; 12 bases line up with TRBD1. Per the germline V gene, CDR1 is SGHNT and CDR2 is YYREEE (reference sequence). The CDR3 totals 16 residues. With V trimmed by 0 bases and J by 4 bases, 5 bases remained unmatched. The CDR3 here is CASSLGGQGAIYEQYF. The CDR3 region has the DNA TGTGCCAGCAGCTTGGGGGGACAGGGGGCTATTTACGAGCAGTACTTC.

The chain uses TRBV29-1 and TRBJ2-1; TRBD2 matches 8 bases. This CDR3 spans 14 amino acids. With 8 bases clipped from V and 7 bases from J, the junction kept 13 bases outside the gene matches. CDR1 is SQVTM and CDR2 is ANQGSEA in the germline V gene. CDR3 DNA sequence: TGCAGCTCAGCCGGCGGTAGCGGGATGAATGAGCAGTTCTTC. Residues: CSSAGGSGMNEQFF.

V usage is TRBV6-5 and J usage is TRBJ1-3; D unresolved. The CDR3 is made up of 14 amino acids. CDR1 is MNHEY, CDR2 SVGAGI, per germline. Trimming took 0 bases from V and 4 from J, leaving 7 bases between them. The chain's CDR3 is CASSYSSAGNTIYF. CDR3 bases: TGTGCCAGCAGTTACTCGAGTGCGGGAAACACCATATATTTT.